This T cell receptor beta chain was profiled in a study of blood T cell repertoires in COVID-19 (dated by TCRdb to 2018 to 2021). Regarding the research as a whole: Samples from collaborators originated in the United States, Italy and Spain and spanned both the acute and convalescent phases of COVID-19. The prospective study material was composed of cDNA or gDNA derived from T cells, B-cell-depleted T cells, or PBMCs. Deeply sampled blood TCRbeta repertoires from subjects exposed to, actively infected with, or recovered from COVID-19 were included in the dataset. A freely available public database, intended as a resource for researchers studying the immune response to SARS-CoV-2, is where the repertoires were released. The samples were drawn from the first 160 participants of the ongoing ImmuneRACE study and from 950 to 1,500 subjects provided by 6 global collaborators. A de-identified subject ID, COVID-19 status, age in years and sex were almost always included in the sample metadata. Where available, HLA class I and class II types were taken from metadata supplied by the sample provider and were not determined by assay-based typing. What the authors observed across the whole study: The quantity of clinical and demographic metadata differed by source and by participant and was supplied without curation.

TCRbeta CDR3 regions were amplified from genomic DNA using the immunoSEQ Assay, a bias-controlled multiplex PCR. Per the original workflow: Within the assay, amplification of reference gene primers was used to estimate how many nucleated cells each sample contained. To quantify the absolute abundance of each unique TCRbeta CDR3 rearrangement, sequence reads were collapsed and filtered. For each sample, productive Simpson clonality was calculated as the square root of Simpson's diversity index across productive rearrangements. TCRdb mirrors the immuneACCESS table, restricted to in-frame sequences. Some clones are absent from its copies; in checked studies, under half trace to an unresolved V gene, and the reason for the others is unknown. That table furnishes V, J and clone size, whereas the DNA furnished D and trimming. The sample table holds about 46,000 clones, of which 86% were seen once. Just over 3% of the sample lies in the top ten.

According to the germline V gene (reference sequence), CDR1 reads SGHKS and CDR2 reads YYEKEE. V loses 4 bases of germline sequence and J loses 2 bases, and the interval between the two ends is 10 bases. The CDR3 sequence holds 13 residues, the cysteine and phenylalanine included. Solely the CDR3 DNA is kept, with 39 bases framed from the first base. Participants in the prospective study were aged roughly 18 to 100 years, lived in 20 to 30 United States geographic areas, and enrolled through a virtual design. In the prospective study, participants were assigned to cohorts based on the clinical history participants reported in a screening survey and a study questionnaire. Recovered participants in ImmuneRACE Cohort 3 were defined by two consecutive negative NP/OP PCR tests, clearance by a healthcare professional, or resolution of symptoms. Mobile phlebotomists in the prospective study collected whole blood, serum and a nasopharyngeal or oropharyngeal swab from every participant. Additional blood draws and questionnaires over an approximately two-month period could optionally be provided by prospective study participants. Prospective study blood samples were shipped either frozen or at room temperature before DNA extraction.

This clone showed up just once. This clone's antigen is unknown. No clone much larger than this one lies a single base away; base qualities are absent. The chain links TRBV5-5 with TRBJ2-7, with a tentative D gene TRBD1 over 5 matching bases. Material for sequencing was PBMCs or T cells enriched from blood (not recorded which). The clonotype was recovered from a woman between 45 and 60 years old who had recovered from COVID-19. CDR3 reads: CASSPRVAYEQYF. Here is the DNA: TGTGCCAGCAGCCCCAGGGTAGCCTACGAGCAGTACTTC.